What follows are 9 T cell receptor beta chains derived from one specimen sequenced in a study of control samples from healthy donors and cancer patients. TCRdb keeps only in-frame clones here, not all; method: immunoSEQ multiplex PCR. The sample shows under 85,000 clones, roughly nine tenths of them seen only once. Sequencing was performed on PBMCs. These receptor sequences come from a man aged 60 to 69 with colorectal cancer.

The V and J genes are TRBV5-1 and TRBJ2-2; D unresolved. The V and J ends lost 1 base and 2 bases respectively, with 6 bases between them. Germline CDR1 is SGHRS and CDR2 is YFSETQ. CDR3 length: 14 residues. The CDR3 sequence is CASSLWDNTGELFF. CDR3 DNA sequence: TGCGCCAGCAGCTTGTGGGATAACACCGGGGAGCTGTTTTTT.

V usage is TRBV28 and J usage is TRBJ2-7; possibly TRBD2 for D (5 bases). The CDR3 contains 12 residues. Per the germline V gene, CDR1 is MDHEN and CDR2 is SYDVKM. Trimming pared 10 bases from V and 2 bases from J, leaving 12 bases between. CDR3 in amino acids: CAKPGIPYEQYF. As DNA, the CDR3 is TGTGCCAAACCCGGGATCCCCTACGAGCAGTACTTC. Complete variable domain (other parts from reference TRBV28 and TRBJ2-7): DVKVTQSSRYLVKRTGEKVFLECVQDMDHENMFWYRQDPGLGLRLIYFSYDVKMKEKGDIPEGYSVSREKKERFSLILESASTNQTSMYLCAKPGIPYEQYFGPGTRLTVT.

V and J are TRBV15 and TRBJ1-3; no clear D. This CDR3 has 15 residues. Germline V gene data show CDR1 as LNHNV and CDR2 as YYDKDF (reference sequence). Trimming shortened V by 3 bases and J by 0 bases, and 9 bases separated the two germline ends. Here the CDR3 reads CATSSGFYSGNTIYF. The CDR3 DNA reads TGTGCCACCAGCAGCGGATTCTACTCTGGAAACACCATATATTTT. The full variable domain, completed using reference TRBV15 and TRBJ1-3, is DAMVIQNPRYQVTQFGKPVTLSCSQTLNHNVMYWYQQKSSQAPKLLFHYYDKDFNNEADTPDNFQSRRPNTSFCFLDIRSPGLGDTAMYLCATSSGFYSGNTIYFGEGSWLTVV.

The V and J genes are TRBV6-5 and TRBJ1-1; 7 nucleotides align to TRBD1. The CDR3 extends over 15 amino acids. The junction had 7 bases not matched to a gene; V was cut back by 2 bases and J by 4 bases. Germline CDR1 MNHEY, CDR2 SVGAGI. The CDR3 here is CASSYTTGLGTEAFF. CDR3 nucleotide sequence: TGTGCCAGCAGTTACACGACAGGGTTGGGCACTGAAGCTTTCTTT.

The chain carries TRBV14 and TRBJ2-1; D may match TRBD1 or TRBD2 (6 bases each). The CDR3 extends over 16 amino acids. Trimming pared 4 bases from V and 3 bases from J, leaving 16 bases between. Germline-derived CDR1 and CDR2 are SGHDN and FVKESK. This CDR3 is CASSPFPGAFYNEQFF. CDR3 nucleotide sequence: TGTGCCAGCAGCCCCTTTCCGGGGGCCTTCTACAATGAGCAGTTCTTC.

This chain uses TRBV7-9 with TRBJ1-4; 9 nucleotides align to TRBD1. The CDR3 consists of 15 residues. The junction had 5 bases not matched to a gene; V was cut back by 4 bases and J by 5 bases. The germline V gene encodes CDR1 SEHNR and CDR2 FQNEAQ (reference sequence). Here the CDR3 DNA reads TGTGCCAGCAGCTCGGGACAGGGCGCCAATGAAAAACTGTTTTTT. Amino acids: CASSSGQGANEKLFF.

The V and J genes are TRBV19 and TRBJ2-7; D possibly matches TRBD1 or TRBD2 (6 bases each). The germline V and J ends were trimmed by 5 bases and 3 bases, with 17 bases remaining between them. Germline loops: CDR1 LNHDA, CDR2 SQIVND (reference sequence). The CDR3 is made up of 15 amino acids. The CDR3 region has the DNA TGTGCCAGTAGTCCTCGTGGGGGGCGCAACTACGAGCAGTACTTC. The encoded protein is CASSPRGGRNYEQYF. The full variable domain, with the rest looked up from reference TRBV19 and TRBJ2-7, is DGGITQSPKYLFRKEGQNVTLSCEQNLNHDAMYWYRQDPGQGLRLIYYSQIVNDFQKGDIAEGYSVSREKKESFPLTVTSAQKNPTAFYLCASSPRGGRNYEQYFGPGTRLTVT.

The CDR3, as DNA: TGTGCCAGCTCACCCGTCCCACAGGGGGACCTGAACACCGGGGAGCTGTTTTTT. Amino acid sequence: CASSPVPQGDLNTGELFF. The chain couples TRBV18 to TRBJ2-2; 8 nucleotides line up with TRBD1. In germline, CDR1 is KGHSH, CDR2 LQKENI. V trimming: 3 bases; J trimming: 1 base; junction bases outside the gene matches: 10. The CDR3 has 18 residues.

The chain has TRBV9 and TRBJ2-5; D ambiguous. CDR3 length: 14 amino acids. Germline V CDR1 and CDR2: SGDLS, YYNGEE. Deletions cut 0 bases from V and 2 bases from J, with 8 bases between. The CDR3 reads CASSVVGGQETQYF. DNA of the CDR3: TGTGCCAGCAGCGTAGTTGGCGGACAAGAGACCCAGTACTTC.